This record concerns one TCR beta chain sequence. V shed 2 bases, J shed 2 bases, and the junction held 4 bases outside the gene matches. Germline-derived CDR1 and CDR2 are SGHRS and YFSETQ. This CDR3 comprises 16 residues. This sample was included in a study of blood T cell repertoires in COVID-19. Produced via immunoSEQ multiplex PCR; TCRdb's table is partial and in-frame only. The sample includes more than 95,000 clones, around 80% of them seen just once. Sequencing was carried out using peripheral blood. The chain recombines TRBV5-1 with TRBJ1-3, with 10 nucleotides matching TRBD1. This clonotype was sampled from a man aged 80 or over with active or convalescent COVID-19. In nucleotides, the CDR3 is TGCGCCAGCAGCTTTACTGGACAGGGGGCTGGAAACACCATATATTTT. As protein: CASSFTGQGAGNTIYF.